The next 30 T cell receptor beta chains were all read from a single sample in a study of blood T cell repertoires in COVID-19. Only in-frame clones appear in the TCRdb table, and some are missing; sequencing was by immunoSEQ multiplex PCR. The sample lists about 410,000 clones; roughly 90% were seen once. The material sequenced was peripheral blood. The receptor source for this set is a woman aged 40 to 50 with COVID-19, enrolled during active disease.

This rearrangement joins TRBV7-3 to TRBJ2-1, with no clear D. V was clipped by 4 bases and J by 2 bases, with 6 bases between them. Germline V CDR1 and CDR2: SGHTA, FQGTGA. The CDR3 consists of 13 residues. The CDR3: CASSSVPYNEQFF. For the CDR3, the DNA is TGTGCCAGCAGCTCCGTCCCCTACAATGAGCAGTTCTTC. The whole variable domain, remainder taken from reference TRBV7-3 and TRBJ2-1, is GAGVSQTPSNKVTEKGKYVELRCDPISGHTALYWYRQSLGQGPEFLIYFQGTGAADDSGLPNDRFFAVRPEGSVSTLKIQRTERGDSAVYLCASSSVPYNEQFFGPGTRLTVL.

The chain uses TRBV11-2 and TRBJ2-7; D uncertain. The CDR3 has 13 residues. Germline CDR1 reads SGHAT; CDR2 reads FQNNGV. Trimming left V 0 bases short and J 1 base short, with 4 bases between. In DNA form, the CDR3 reads TGTGCCAGCAGCTTAGAGAGGTCCTACGAGCAGTACTTC. It specifies CASSLERSYEQYF. The whole variable domain, remainder taken from reference TRBV11-2 and TRBJ2-7, is EAGVAQSPRYKIIEKRQSVAFWCNPISGHATLYWYQQILGQGPKLLIQFQNNGVVDDSQLPKDRFSAERLKGVDSTLKIQPAKLEDSAVYLCASSLERSYEQYFGPGTRLTVT.

The chain joins TRBV6-5 to TRBJ1-3; TRBD1 is a possible D gene (6 bases). The germline V gene has CDR1 MNHEY and CDR2 SVGAGI. Trimming stripped 2 bases from V and 2 bases from J, with 10 bases between. There are 15 residues in the CDR3. This chain's CDR3 is CASSYEQGPGNTIYF. In DNA form, the CDR3 reads TGTGCCAGCAGTTACGAACAGGGACCTGGAAACACCATATATTTT.

A few counts support this clone. J is TRBJ1-1 and V is TRBV27, with D possibly matching TRBD1 (6 bases). The V end was cut by 3 bases, the J end by 4 bases, with 21 bases between. The length of the CDR3 is 17 residues. The germline V gene encodes CDR1 MNHEY and CDR2 SMNVEV (reference sequence). CDR3 in DNA: TGTGCCAGCAGTTTCCCCAGCTCCGGGGGGGCCGGCACTGAAGCTTTCTTT. Translated, it gives CASSFPSSGGAGTEAFF.

The gene calls are TRBV4-1 and TRBJ1-2; TRBD1 matches 7 bases. The CDR3 has 17 amino acids. The germline V gene encodes CDR1 MGHRA and CDR2 YSYEKL. The V and J ends lost 3 bases and 4 bases, in that order; junction bases with no gene match: 14. The CDR3 sequence is CASSHPIRDREAYGYTF. The CDR3 DNA follows: TGCGCCAGCAGCCATCCCATCCGGGACAGAGAGGCCTATGGCTACACCTTC.

V gene TRBV3-1 (or the pseudogene TRBV3-2) combines with J gene TRBJ1-4; 8 bases line up with TRBD1. This CDR3 region has 15 residues. Per germline, CDR1 LGHDT and CDR2 YNNKEL (reference sequence). After removal of 6 bases from V and 6 bases from J, the junction contained 9 bases not matched to a gene. CDR3 DNA: TGTGCCAGCAGAGAGACAGGGGAGCGGCATGAAAAACTGTTTTTT. Protein: CASRETGERHEKLFF.

This chain connects TRBV27 to TRBJ2-5, with a weak D call TRBD2 (6 bases). V was clipped by 0 bases and J by 8 bases, with 13 bases between them. Germline values: CDR1 MNHEY, CDR2 SMNVEV (reference sequence). This CDR3 spans 14 amino acids. CDR3 sequence reads: CASSLSMEGLTQYF. In DNA form, the CDR3 reads TGTGCCAGCAGTTTATCGATGGAGGGGCTAACCCAGTACTTC.

This clone was counted once. The chain has TRBV12-3 or TRBV12-4 and TRBJ1-2; D is possibly TRBD1 (5 bases). This CDR3 spans 13 amino acids. Trimming pared 4 bases from V and 5 bases from J, leaving 11 bases between. The CDR3 coding sequence is TGTGCCAGCAGTTCCCAGGGATTATATGGCTACACCTTC. It specifies CASSSQGLYGYTF.

CDR3 sequence: CASSLGQGLDEQFF. DNA of the CDR3: TGTGCCAGCAGTTTAGGGCAGGGGTTGGATGAGCAGTTCTTC. The chain uses TRBV27 and TRBJ2-1; a possible D gene is TRBD1 (6 bases). Trimming removed 2 bases at V and 8 bases at J, with 13 bases between. This CDR3 spans 14 amino acids. CDR1 is MNHEY and CDR2 is SMNVEV in the germline V gene (reference sequence).

This chain uses TRBV6-5 with TRBJ1-6, with D tentatively TRBD1 (5 bases). The length of the CDR3 is 14 residues. Germline V gives CDR1 MNHEY, CDR2 SVGAGI. The V end lost 7 bases, the J end lost 7 bases, and 14 bases lay between the germline ends. The CDR3 sequence is CASTIRVKNSPLHF. The CDR3 coding sequence is TGTGCCAGCACCATCAGGGTGAAGAATTCACCCCTCCACTTT.

This chain uses TRBV7-8 with TRBJ1-4; D may be TRBD1 (6 bases). The CDR3 sequence is 13 residues long. The germline V and J ends were trimmed by 3 bases and 7 bases, with 9 bases remaining between them. Germline CDR1 is SGHVS and CDR2 is FQNEAQ. The CDR3 sequence is CASSFTGSEKLFF. The CDR3 coding sequence is TGTGCCAGCAGCTTTACAGGGTCTGAAAAACTGTTTTTT.

The rearrangement uses TRBV27 and TRBJ1-5, with 9 bases fitting TRBD1. V lost 3 bases to trimming and J lost 4 bases; unmatched junction nucleotides: 4. The CDR3 contains 15 residues. The germline V gene has CDR1 MNHEY and CDR2 SMNVEV (reference sequence). CDR3 amino acids: CASSFSGQGNQPQHF. The CDR3 DNA reads TGTGCCAGCAGTTTTTCCGGACAGGGGAATCAGCCCCAGCATTTT.

The rearrangement uses TRBV7-3 and TRBJ1-1; 9 bases match TRBD1. This CDR3 is built from 14 residues. V shed 6 bases and J 3 bases; nucleotides not matched to a gene: 5. CDR1 is SGHTA, CDR2 FQGTGA, per germline. The CDR3 here is CASRAQGADTEAFF. The DNA for the CDR3 is TGTGCCAGCAGAGCACAGGGGGCGGACACTGAAGCTTTCTTT.

J is TRBJ2-5 and V is TRBV5-1, with 10 bases that match TRBD2. The CDR3 loop spans 17 amino acids. Trimming at V came to 4 bases and at J to 5 bases, leaving 14 bases not matched to a gene. In germline, CDR1 is SGHRS, CDR2 YFSETQ. The CDR3 DNA reads TGCGCCAGCAGCCCGGCGTCAGCGGGAGGGCCGTGGGAGACCCAGTACTTC. This gives the protein CASSPASAGGPWETQYF. Supplemented by reference TRBV5-1 and TRBJ2-5, the full variable domain reads KAGVTQTPRYLIKTRGQQVTLSCSPISGHRSVSWYQQTPGQGLQFLFEYFSETQRNKGNFPGRFSGRQFSNSRSEMNVSTLELGDSALYLCASSPASAGGPWETQYFGPGTRLLVL.

In this sample, this clone turned up once. The chain joins TRBV7-8 to TRBJ1-5, with 9 positions matching TRBD1. The CDR3 loop spans 17 amino acids. Germline V CDR1 and CDR2: SGHVS, FQNEAQ. Germline trimming cut 5 bases from V and 0 bases from J; bases unmatched to any gene: 8. This CDR3 is CASSPGTGSYSNQPQHF. The CDR3 DNA is TGTGCCAGCAGCCCGGGGACAGGGAGTTATAGCAATCAGCCCCAGCATTTT. The full variable domain, its missing parts supplied by reference TRBV7-8 and TRBJ1-5, is GAGVSQSPRYKVAKRGQDVALRCDPISGHVSLFWYQQALGQGPEFLTYFQNEAQLDKSGLPSDRFFAERPEGSVSTLKIQRTQQEDSAVYLCASSPGTGSYSNQPQHFGDGTRLSIL.

The chain links TRBV18 to TRBJ1-1; D may be TRBD1 (6 bases). V was pared by 2 bases and J by 0 bases, with 10 bases between. This CDR3 region has 15 residues. Per germline, CDR1 KGHSH and CDR2 LQKENI. CDR3 sequence (DNA): TGTGCCAGCTCACCAGGTACAGGGTTGAACACTGAAGCTTTCTTT. Encoded protein: CASSPGTGLNTEAFF.

The V call is TRBV6-2 or TRBV6-3, the J call TRBJ2-2, with 10 bases identical to TRBD1. CDR1 is MNHEY and CDR2 is SVGEGT in the germline V gene. V shed 4 bases, J shed 2 bases, and the junction held 1 base outside the gene matches. The CDR3 is 15 amino acids. The CDR3 protein is CASSWTGGNTGELFF. In nucleotides, the CDR3 is TGTGCCAGCAGTTGGACAGGGGGTAACACCGGGGAGCTGTTTTTT.

The chain recombines TRBV6-1 with TRBJ1-2; 7 positions agree with TRBD1. Germline V gene lookup returns CDR1 MNHNS and CDR2 SASEGT. V trimming: 3 bases; J trimming: 2 bases; junction bases outside the gene matches: 9. The CDR3 sequence is 16 residues long. CDR3 nucleotide sequence: TGTGCCAGCAGTGATAGAGGAGGGGGACAGAACTATGGCTACACCTTC. This gives the protein CASSDRGGGQNYGYTF.

The chain has TRBV30 and TRBJ2-5; 8 nucleotides agree with TRBD2. The CDR3 consists of 17 residues. The V gene end was trimmed by 2 bases and the J gene end by 1 base; junction bases not matched to a gene: 12. Germline V gene sequence: CDR1 GTSNPN, CDR2 SVGIG (reference sequence). This chain's CDR3 is CAWSLGLGRGAQETQYF. CDR3 bases: TGTGCCTGGAGTCTCGGCCTCGGGCGGGGGGCCCAAGAGACCCAGTACTTC.

The chain uses TRBV27 and TRBJ2-7; possible D gene TRBD2, 5 bases. Germline assignment: CDR1 MNHEY and CDR2 SMNVEV (reference sequence). Trimming took off 4 bases at V and 3 bases at J, with 16 bases between the two ends. The length of the CDR3 is 15 residues. For the CDR3, the DNA is TGTGCCAGCAGTTCCCCGGGAAAATCCAACTACGAGCAGTACTTC. The encoded protein is CASSSPGKSNYEQYF.

The chain couples TRBV10-3 to TRBJ1-1, with 7 positions matching TRBD1. This CDR3 comprises 12 residues. After removal of 9 bases from V and 4 bases from J, the junction contained 5 bases not matched to a gene. From germline, CDR1 is ENHRY and CDR2 SYGVKD. The CDR3 nucleotides are TGTGCCATTGGACAGGTGGGCACTGAAGCTTTCTTT. Translation gives CAIGQVGTEAFF.

This chain connects TRBV6-2 or TRBV6-3 to TRBJ2-3; 10 bases agree with TRBD2. Germline lookup yields CDR1 MNHEY and CDR2 SVGEGT. V trimming: 0 bases; J trimming: 5 bases; junction bases outside the gene matches: 5. The CDR3 is 16 amino acids. The CDR3 DNA reads as TGTGCCAGCAGTTACTCGGCTAGCGGGGGAAGAGATACGCAGTATTTT. Its translation: CASSYSASGGRDTQYF.

This chain uses TRBV11-1 with TRBJ1-1, with 7 positions matching TRBD1. The CDR3 is 14 amino acids. Germline values: CDR1 SGHAT, CDR2 FQDESV (reference sequence). Trimming cost V 7 bases and J 1 base; bases outside gene matches: 6. The CDR3 region is CASNDRAWNTEAFF. CDR3 DNA sequence: TGTGCCAGCAACGACAGGGCGTGGAACACTGAAGCTTTCTTT.

The chain uses TRBV20-1 and TRBJ2-7, with D possibly TRBD1 on 6 matching bases. This CDR3 is built from 13 residues. V lost 3 bases and J 2 bases, leaving 11 bases between the germline ends. In germline, CDR1 is DFQATT, CDR2 SNEGSKA (reference sequence). The chain's CDR3 is CSASPGQTYEQYF. The CDR3 bases are TGCAGTGCTAGTCCTGGACAGACCTACGAGCAGTACTTC.

The V and J genes are TRBV27 and TRBJ1-1; 10 nucleotides align to TRBD1. Trimming cost V 2 bases and J 5 bases; bases outside gene matches: 5. The CDR3 spans 15 residues. Germline V gene data show CDR1 as MNHEY and CDR2 as SMNVEV (reference sequence). The CDR3 loop is CASSLGTGVWTEAFF. The CDR3 nucleotides read TGTGCCAGCAGTTTAGGGACAGGGGTGTGGACTGAAGCTTTCTTT.

This clone has only a few counts. The V and J genes are TRBV5-1 and TRBJ2-1, with a tentative D call TRBD2 (5 bases). The CDR3 is 16 residues long. Germline CDR1 reads SGHRS; CDR2 reads YFSETQ. V shed 5 bases and J shed 4 bases, with 19 bases lying between them. The CDR3: CASRGSPSPGYNEQFF. The CDR3 region has the DNA TGCGCCAGCAGAGGATCCCCTAGCCCGGGATACAATGAGCAGTTCTTC.

The chain combines TRBV27 with TRBJ1-4; 9 bases map to TRBD1. The CDR3 is 15 residues long. J was trimmed by 6 bases and V by 3 bases; bases with no gene match: 5. Germline-derived CDR1 and CDR2 are MNHEY and SMNVEV (reference sequence). The CDR3 coding sequence is TGTGCCAGCAGTTTTAGCGGGACAGGGTATGAAAAACTGTTTTTT. It encodes CASSFSGTGYEKLFF.

This chain uses TRBV7-9 with TRBJ2-2, with 9 bases matching TRBD1. Germline V gene lookup returns CDR1 SEHNR and CDR2 FQNEAQ (reference sequence). This CDR3 region has 14 residues. J lost 4 bases, V lost 7 bases, and 4 bases had no gene match. As DNA, the CDR3 is TGTGCCAGCAACCGACAGGGGGGCACCGGGGAGCTGTTTTTT. Translated, it gives CASNRQGGTGELFF.

The chain links TRBV4-1 to TRBJ1-1; 9 positions match TRBD1. J lost 5 bases, V lost 2 bases, and 6 bases had no gene match. Looked up from germline, CDR1 is MGHRA and CDR2 is YSYEKL. This CDR3 comprises 15 residues. Here the CDR3 DNA reads TGCGCCAGCAGCCAACCCCGGGACAGGGAAACTGAAGCTTTCTTT. It encodes CASSQPRDRETEAFF.

This clone was seen only once. This chain's CDR3 is CAWREIRETQYF. DNA for the CDR3: TGTGCCTGGAGGGAGATACGCGAGACCCAGTACTTC. The rearrangement links TRBV30 to TRBJ2-5; D ambiguous. With 3 bases removed from V and 5 bases from J, the gap between germline ends came to 10 bases. This CDR3 region has 12 residues. CDR1 GTSNPN and CDR2 SVGIG come from the germline V gene (reference sequence).